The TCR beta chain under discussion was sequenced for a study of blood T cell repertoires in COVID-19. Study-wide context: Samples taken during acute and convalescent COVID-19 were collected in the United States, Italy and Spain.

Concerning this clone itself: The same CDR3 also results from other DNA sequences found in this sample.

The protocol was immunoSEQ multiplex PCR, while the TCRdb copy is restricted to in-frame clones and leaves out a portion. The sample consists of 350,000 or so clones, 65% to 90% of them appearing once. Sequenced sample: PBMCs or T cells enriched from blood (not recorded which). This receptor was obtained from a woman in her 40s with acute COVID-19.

The CDR3 here is CASLAGGLTGELFF. The DNA of the CDR3 is TGTGCCAGCCTAGCGGGAGGGCTCACCGGGGAGCTGTTTTTT. The genes are TRBV2 and TRBJ2-2; 12 positions agree with TRBD2. V gave up 8 bases and J gave up 4 bases; unmatched junction bases: 2. Germline V gene sequence: CDR1 SNHLY, CDR2 FYNNEI. The CDR3 consists of 14 residues. The full variable domain, with the rest looked up from reference TRBV2 and TRBJ2-2, is EPEVTQTPSHQVTQMGQEVILRCVPISNHLYFYWYRQILGQKVEFLVSFYNNEISEKSEIFDDQFSVERPDGSNFTLKIRSTKLEDSAMYFCASLAGGLTGELFFGEGSRLTVL.